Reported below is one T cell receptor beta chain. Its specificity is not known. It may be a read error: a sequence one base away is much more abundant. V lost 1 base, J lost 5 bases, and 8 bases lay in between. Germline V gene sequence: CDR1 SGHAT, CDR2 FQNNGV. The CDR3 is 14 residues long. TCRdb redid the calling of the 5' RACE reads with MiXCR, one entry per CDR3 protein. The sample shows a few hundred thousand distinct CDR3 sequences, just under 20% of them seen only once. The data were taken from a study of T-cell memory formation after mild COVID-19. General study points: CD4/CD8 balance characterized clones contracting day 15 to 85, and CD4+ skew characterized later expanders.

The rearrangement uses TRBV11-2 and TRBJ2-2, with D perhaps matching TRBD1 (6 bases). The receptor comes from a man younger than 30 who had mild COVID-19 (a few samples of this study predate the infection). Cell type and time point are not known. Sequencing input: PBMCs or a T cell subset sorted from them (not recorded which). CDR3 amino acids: CASSLVGGTGELFF. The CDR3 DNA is TGTGCCAGCAGCTTAGTAGGGGGAACCGGGGAGCTGTTTTTT.